The 8 T cell receptor beta chains below come from one sample, sequenced in a study of blood T cell repertoires in COVID-19. The assay was immunoSEQ multiplex PCR, and TCRdb's table has in-frame clones only and misses some. The sample lists approximately 300,000 clones; approximately 89% were seen once. Specimen: PBMCs or T cells enriched from blood (not recorded which). Receptor source: a woman aged 25-40 years who had recovered from COVID-19.

Worth noting for this clone: Germline is not matched at one junction end, which may reflect a read error. This rearrangement joins TRBV7-7 to TRBJ2-1, with D tentatively TRBD2 (6 bases). CDR3 size: 15 residues. The germline V gene encodes CDR1 SSHAT and CDR2 FNYEAQ (reference sequence). Written as DNA, the CDR3 is TGTGCTAGCAGCCCCCTGGCGGGATCGTACAATGAGCAGTTCTTC. Translation gives CASSPLAGSYNEQFF. The full variable domain, with the rest looked up from reference TRBV7-7 and TRBJ2-1, is GAGVSQSPRYKVTKRGQDVTLRCDPISSHATLYWYQQALGQGPEFLTYFNYEAQPDKSGLPSDRFSAERPEGSISTLTIQRTEQRDSAMYRCASSPLAGSYNEQFFGPGTRLTVL.

The rearrangement joins TRBV29-1 to TRBJ2-5, with 7 bases lining up with TRBD2. Per the germline V gene, CDR1 is SQVTM and CDR2 is ANQGSEA. Trimming cost V 7 bases and J 4 bases; bases outside gene matches: 15. This CDR3 has 15 amino acids. The CDR3 bases are TGCAGCGCCGCGGGACCAGGGAGGGGAGGAGAGACCCAGTACTTC. Its translation is CSAAGPGRGGETQYF.

This clone was seen a handful of times. The J gene is TRBJ1-2, the V gene TRBV4-3; tentatively, D is TRBD1 (6 bases). The germline V and J ends were trimmed by 1 base and 3 bases, with 6 bases remaining between them. This CDR3 spans 13 amino acids. Germline CDR1 reads LGHNA; CDR2 reads YSLEER. The CDR3 sequence: CASSQGTDYGYTF. For the CDR3, the DNA is TGCGCCAGCAGCCAAGGGACAGACTATGGCTACACCTTC.

This chain joins TRBV7-9 and TRBJ2-7, with D maybe TRBD1 (6 bases). CDR3 length equals 14 residues. With 3 bases removed from V and 6 bases from J, the gap between germline ends came to 15 bases. The germline V gene encodes CDR1 SEHNR and CDR2 FQNEAQ (reference sequence). CDR3 in amino acids: CASSLGAGQSEQYF. The CDR3, as DNA: TGTGCCAGCAGCTTGGGGGCAGGGCAGTCCGAGCAGTACTTC.

The chain uses TRBV4-2 and TRBJ2-5, with 12 bases aligning to TRBD2. The J segment lost 2 bases and the V segment lost 4 bases, leaving 5 bases of the junction unmatched. There are 16 residues in the CDR3. CDR1 is LGHNA and CDR2 is YNFKEQ in the germline V gene. The CDR3 DNA is TGTGCCAGCAGCCTGTCCGGGACTAGCGGGCAAGAGACCCAGTACTTC. Its protein product is CASSLSGTSGQETQYF.

Details on this clone: At one end the junction does not follow the germline gene, possibly because of a read error. The CDR3 nucleotides are TGTGCCAGCTCTCCACCCTCGAGTTTGCCCGGTGAAAAACTGTTTTTT. This encodes CASSPPSSLPGEKLFF. The chain joins TRBV18 to TRBJ1-4, with no clear D. Germline lookup yields CDR1 KGHSH and CDR2 LQKENI. There are 16 residues in the CDR3. Variable domain in full (rest from reference TRBV18 and TRBJ1-4): NAGVMQNPRHLVRRRGQEARLRCSPMKGHSHVYWYRQLPEEGLKFMVYLQKENIIDESGMPKERFSAEFPKEGPSILRIQQVVRGDSAAYFCASSPPSSLPGEKLFFGSGTQLSVL.

This sequence joins TRBV27 and TRBJ1-2; 9 bases agree with TRBD1. This CDR3 region has 17 residues. Germline V gene lookup returns CDR1 MNHEY and CDR2 SMNVEV (reference sequence). The V and J ends lost 6 bases and 6 bases, in that order; junction bases with no gene match: 17. The CDR3 reads CASSPGTGSYTFDGYTF. Here the CDR3 DNA reads TGTGCCAGCAGCCCCGGGACAGGGTCTTATACTTTCGATGGCTACACCTTC.

This clone showed up just a few times. The chain joins TRBV19 to TRBJ2-1; no firm D call. Per germline, CDR1 LNHDA and CDR2 SQIVND (reference sequence). This CDR3 is 15 amino acids long. The V and J ends lost 3 bases and 4 bases respectively, with 13 bases between them. The CDR3 loop reads CASSMGRGAYNEQFF. DNA for the CDR3: TGTGCCAGTAGTATGGGTCGAGGAGCGTACAATGAGCAGTTCTTC.